Listed below are T cell receptor beta chains from one sample, sequenced in a study of blood T cell repertoires in COVID-19. Measured with immunoSEQ multiplex PCR; TCRdb has only the in-frame clones, and not every one. Found here are some 77,000 clones, roughly 90% of them singletons; the top ten hold around 4.5%. The sequenced sample was peripheral blood. The receptors were gathered from a woman aged 80 or older with active or convalescent COVID-19. Each CDR3 is given with its conserved first and last residue.

>TRBV5-1|TRBJ2-1
CASLGLAGASSNEQFF
>TRBV7-9|TRBJ2-5
CASSFVAVWETQYF
>TRBV6-1|TRBJ2-1
CASSEGTARPYNEQFF
>TRBV27|TRBJ1-6
CASSLSRSIHNSPLHF
>TRBV7-8|TRBJ2-7
CASSLLAGLYEQYF
>TRBV5-1|TRBJ1-1
CASSSPKGPLGQNTEAFF
>TRBV7-6|TRBJ2-2
CASSPRLAGGINTGELFF
>TRBV18|TRBJ2-5
CASSQSVGLAGGETQYF
>TRBV19|TRBJ2-2
CASSPLANGRWGGELFF
>TRBV12-3/TRBV12-4|TRBJ1-5
CASSLGVPQHF
>TRBV28|TRBJ2-2
CASSRTDTGELFF
>TRBV5-1|TRBJ2-6
CASSLRGGGANVLTF
>TRBV7-2|TRBJ2-5
CASSLALRVETQYF
>TRBV3-1/TRBV3-2|TRBJ1-1
CASSQDWQGAFF
>TRBV19|TRBJ2-7
CASSPRTGQGLSYEQYF
>TRBV5-1|TRBJ1-2
CASSLGDWNTNYGYTF
>TRBV7-6|TRBJ2-7
CASSLVGVEQYF
>TRBV28|TRBJ1-1
CASNPLLTESEAFF
>TRBV28|TRBJ1-1
CASSLWGNTEAFF
>TRBV19|TRBJ2-2
CASSIGSGSGELFF
>TRBV5-1|TRBJ2-1
CASSLLAGTYNEQFF
>TRBV5-1|TRBJ2-3
CASSQTSVQDTQYF
>TRBV6-6|TRBJ2-2
CASSRLGGETGELFF
>TRBV27|TRBJ2-5
CASSPGSSQVETQYF
>TRBV18|TRBJ1-3
CASSLWAELSGNTIYF
>TRBV7-9|TRBJ2-2
CASTRGTGELFF
>TRBV28|TRBJ1-5
CASSDRGHQPQHF
>TRBV7-9|TRBJ1-1
CASSLADGQGRHQF
>TRBV18|TRBJ1-5
CASSLDRAYQPQHF
>TRBV28|TRBJ2-1
CASTSGIKFYNEQFF
>TRBV6-5|TRBJ1-5
CASSPSAGQPQHF
>TRBV6-6|TRBJ2-7
CASSPSYIGEQYF
>TRBV7-3|TRBJ1-5
CASSPGINQPQHF
>TRBV3-1/TRBV3-2|TRBJ1-2
CASSQNPGGSGGYTF
>TRBV5-1|TRBJ2-2
CASSRSGGNTGELFF
>TRBV27|TRBJ2-1
CASSFQGAYNEQFF
>TRBV7-3|TRBJ1-1
CASSPSGGQVGTEAFF
>TRBV28|TRBJ1-4
CASSLGTGDNEKLFF
>TRBV5-1|TRBJ1-4
CASSLGATNEKLFF
>TRBV5-1|TRBJ2-7
CASSKNRDTSYEQYF
>TRBV5-4|TRBJ2-7
CASSLGSSYEQYF
>TRBV28|TRBJ2-1
CASSLASGTFYNEQFF
>TRBV5-1|TRBJ2-2
CASSLGSLQGNTGELFF
>TRBV24-1|TRBJ2-5
CATSDRSGRAEYETQYF